The 12 T cell receptor beta chains reported below all come from one sample, sequenced in a study of blood T cell repertoires in COVID-19. Clones were sequenced by immunoSEQ multiplex PCR, and TCRdb holds only the in-frame ones, with some missing. The sample includes about 180,000 clones, approximately 85% seen only once; the top ten take around 10%. Material: peripheral blood. Receptors were obtained from an elderly woman with acute or convalescent COVID-19.

CDR3 loop: CAGRGAGDEQYF. The DNA for the CDR3 is TGTGCCGGGCGGGGGGCCGGGGACGAGCAGTACTTC. The chain links TRBV10-3 to TRBJ2-7; 8 bases are shared with TRBD2. Trimming at V came to 11 bases and at J to 5 bases, leaving 8 bases not matched to a gene. Germline V lookup: CDR1 ENHRY, CDR2 SYGVKD. This CDR3 region has 12 residues.

The genes are TRBV11-2 and TRBJ2-7; no clear D gene. Trimming removed 5 bases at V and 3 bases at J, with 11 bases between. The CDR3 has 13 residues. Germline V gene lookup returns CDR1 SGHAT and CDR2 FQNNGV. For the CDR3, the DNA is TGTGCCAGCAGCCACAGCAACCGCTACGAGCAGTACTTC. It is translated as CASSHSNRYEQYF.

The chain recombines TRBV27 with TRBJ1-6; D might be TRBD1 (5 bases). Germline V gene lookup returns CDR1 MNHEY and CDR2 SMNVEV (reference sequence). Trimming removed 3 bases from V and 9 bases from J, with 9 bases in between. The CDR3 consists of 13 residues. CDR3: CASSFGGSSPLHF. The DNA for the CDR3 is TGTGCCAGCAGTTTCGGGGGGAGTTCACCCCTCCACTTT.

The chain combines TRBV6-5 with TRBJ2-1, with a possible D match to TRBD2 (5 bases). The germline gives CDR1 MNHEY, CDR2 SVGAGI. Trimming stripped 6 bases from V and 2 bases from J, with 8 bases between. CDR3 length: 13 residues. The CDR3 bases are TGTGCCAGCAGCTTAGCGCCCTACAATGAGCAGTTCTTC. Its protein is CASSLAPYNEQFF.

This chain links TRBV18 with TRBJ2-3; a weak D match, TRBD1 (5 bases). The CDR3 spans 13 residues. V was cut by 6 bases and J by 4 bases, with 11 bases left in between. Germline V gene sequence: CDR1 KGHSH, CDR2 LQKENI. The CDR3 here is CASSPSRADTQYF. Here the CDR3 DNA reads TGTGCCAGCTCCCCAAGCAGGGCAGATACGCAGTATTTT.

V gene TRBV6-2 or TRBV6-3 combines with J gene TRBJ1-5, with D unresolved. The CDR3 extends over 15 amino acids. V was cut by 0 bases and J by 7 bases, with 13 bases left in between. Germline lookup yields CDR1 MNHEY and CDR2 SVGEGT. CDR3 nucleotides: TGTGCCAGCAGTTACTCGAGTGCGGGAGCCCAGCCCCAGCATTTT. This gives the protein CASSYSSAGAQPQHF.

The gene calls are TRBV7-8 and TRBJ1-4; D is unclear. V gave up 1 base and J gave up 7 bases, with 13 bases separating them. This CDR3 has 15 amino acids. The germline V gene encodes CDR1 SGHVS and CDR2 FQNEAQ. Here the CDR3 DNA reads TGTGCCAGCAGCTTAGTGGTTGGGGAGAGTGAAAAACTGTTTTTT. This encodes CASSLVVGESEKLFF.

This rearrangement joins TRBV6-5 to TRBJ2-5; D possibly corresponds to TRBD1 (6 bases). Germline CDR1 is MNHEY and CDR2 is SVGAGI. The CDR3 has 16 residues. V was cut by 1 base and J by 2 bases, with 14 bases left in between. For the CDR3, the DNA is TGTGCCAGCAGTTACTTGAGTTTAAGGGGGCAAGAGACCCAGTACTTC. Its protein product is CASSYLSLRGQETQYF.

The chain links TRBV19 to TRBJ2-7, with 7 bases fitting TRBD2. This CDR3 comprises 14 residues. V dropped 3 bases and J dropped 4; count of bases not matched to a gene: 6. Germline V gene data show CDR1 as LNHDA and CDR2 as SQIVND (reference sequence). The DNA for the CDR3 is TGTGCCAGTAGTATTGAAGGCGGGAGATACGAGCAGTACTTC. Translated: CASSIEGGRYEQYF.

This chain uses TRBV27 with TRBJ1-6; weak D call: TRBD1 (6 bases). V dropped 6 bases and J dropped 0 bases, with 12 bases sitting between them. Germline V CDR1 and CDR2: MNHEY, SMNVEV (reference sequence). This CDR3 has 16 residues. The CDR3 region is CASRGGGSSYNSPLHF. In DNA form, the CDR3 reads TGTGCCAGCAGGGGAGGGGGGAGCTCCTATAATTCACCCCTCCACTTT.

V usage is TRBV5-8 and J usage is TRBJ2-3; 12 nucleotides match TRBD1. The germline gives CDR1 SGHTS, CDR2 YDEGEE. The CDR3 covers 15 residues. V shed 4 bases and J 4 bases; nucleotides not matched to a gene: 4. CDR3 DNA: TGTGCCAGCAGCCAGGGACAGGGGGCGGCAGATACGCAGTATTTT. This translates into CASSQGQGAADTQYF.

In regard to this clone: Additional DNA sequences in this sample encode the identical CDR3. The chain links TRBV5-1 to TRBJ1-6, with 9 bases matching TRBD1. V gave up 0 bases and J gave up 9 bases; unmatched junction bases: 4. Per germline, CDR1 SGHRS and CDR2 YFSETQ. CDR3 size: 15 residues. The CDR3: CASSLGGQGSSPLHF. In DNA form, the CDR3 reads TGCGCCAGCAGCTTGGGGGGACAGGGCAGTTCACCCCTCCACTTT.